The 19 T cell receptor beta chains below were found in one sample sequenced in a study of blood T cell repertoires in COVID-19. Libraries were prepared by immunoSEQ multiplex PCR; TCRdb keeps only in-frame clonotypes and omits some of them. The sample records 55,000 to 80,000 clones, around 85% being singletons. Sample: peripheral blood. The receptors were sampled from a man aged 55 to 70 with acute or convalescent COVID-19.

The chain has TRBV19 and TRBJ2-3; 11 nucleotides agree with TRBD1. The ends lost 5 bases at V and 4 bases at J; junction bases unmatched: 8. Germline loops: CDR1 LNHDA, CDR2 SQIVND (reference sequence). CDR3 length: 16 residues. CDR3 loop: CASSWGQGGVADTQYF. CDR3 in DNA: TGTGCCAGTAGTTGGGGACAGGGGGGAGTTGCAGATACGCAGTATTTT.

CDR3 in amino acids: CASSLRDEQYF. Written as DNA, the CDR3 is TGTGCCAGCTCCCTAAGAGACGAGCAGTACTTC. V is TRBV12-3 or TRBV12-4 and J is TRBJ2-7; the D is unclear. Trimming shortened V by 8 bases and J by 5 bases, and 10 bases separated the two germline ends. CDR3 length equals 11 residues.

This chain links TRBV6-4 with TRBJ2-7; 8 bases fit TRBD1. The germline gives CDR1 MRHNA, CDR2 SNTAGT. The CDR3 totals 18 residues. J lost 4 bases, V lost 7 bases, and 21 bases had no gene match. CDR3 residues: CASTLIGDVGTGSYEQYF. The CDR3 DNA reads TGTGCCAGCACCCTGATCGGTGACGTGGGGACAGGCAGTTACGAGCAGTACTTC.

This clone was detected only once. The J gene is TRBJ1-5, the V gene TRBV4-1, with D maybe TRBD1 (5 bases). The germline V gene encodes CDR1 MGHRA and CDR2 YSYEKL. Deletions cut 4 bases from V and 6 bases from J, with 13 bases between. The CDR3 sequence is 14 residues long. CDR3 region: CASSLRHGGQPQHF. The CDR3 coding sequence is TGCGCCAGCAGCCTCAGACACGGGGGTCAGCCCCAGCATTTT.

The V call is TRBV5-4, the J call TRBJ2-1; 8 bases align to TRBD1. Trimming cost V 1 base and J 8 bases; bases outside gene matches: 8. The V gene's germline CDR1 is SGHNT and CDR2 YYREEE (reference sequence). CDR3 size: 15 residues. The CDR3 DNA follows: TGTGCCAGCAGCTTGTTTGACAGGGGTAGGCATGAGCAGTTCTTC. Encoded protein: CASSLFDRGRHEQFF.

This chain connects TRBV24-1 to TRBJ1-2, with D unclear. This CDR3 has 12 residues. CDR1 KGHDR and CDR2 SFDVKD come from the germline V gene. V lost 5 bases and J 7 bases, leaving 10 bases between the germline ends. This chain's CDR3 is CATSGGSAGYTF. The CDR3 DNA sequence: TGTGCCACCAGTGGAGGGTCCGCTGGCTACACCTTC.

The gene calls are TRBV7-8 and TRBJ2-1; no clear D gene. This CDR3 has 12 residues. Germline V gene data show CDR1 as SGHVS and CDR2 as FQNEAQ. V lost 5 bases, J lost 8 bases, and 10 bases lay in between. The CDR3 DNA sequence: TGTGCCAGCAGCCAACTTTTGGATGAGCAGTTCTTC. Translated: CASSQLLDEQFF. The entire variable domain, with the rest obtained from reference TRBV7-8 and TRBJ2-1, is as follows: GAGVSQSPRYKVAKRGQDVALRCDPISGHVSLFWYQQALGQGPEFLTYFQNEAQLDKSGLPSDRFFAERPEGSVSTLKIQRTQQEDSAVYLCASSQLLDEQFFGPGTRLTVL.

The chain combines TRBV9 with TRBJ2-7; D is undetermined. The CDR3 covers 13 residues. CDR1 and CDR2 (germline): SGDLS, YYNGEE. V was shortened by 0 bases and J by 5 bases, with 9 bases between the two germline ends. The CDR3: CASSVGHRDEQYF. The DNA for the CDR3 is TGTGCCAGCAGCGTAGGACATCGTGACGAGCAGTACTTC.

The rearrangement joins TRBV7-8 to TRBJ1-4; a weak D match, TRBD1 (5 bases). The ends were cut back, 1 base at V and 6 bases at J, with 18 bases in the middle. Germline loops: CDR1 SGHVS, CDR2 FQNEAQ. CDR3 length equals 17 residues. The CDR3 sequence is CASSLGGGTEFYEKLFF. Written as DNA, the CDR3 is TGTGCCAGCAGCTTAGGCGGAGGGACGGAATTTTATGAAAAACTGTTTTTT.

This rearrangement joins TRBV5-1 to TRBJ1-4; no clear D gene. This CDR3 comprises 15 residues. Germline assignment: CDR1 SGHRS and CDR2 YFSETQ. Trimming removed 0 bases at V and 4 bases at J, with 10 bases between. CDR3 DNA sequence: TGCGCCAGCAGCTTGGGAAACAGAGATAATGAAAAACTGTTTTTT. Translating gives CASSLGNRDNEKLFF.

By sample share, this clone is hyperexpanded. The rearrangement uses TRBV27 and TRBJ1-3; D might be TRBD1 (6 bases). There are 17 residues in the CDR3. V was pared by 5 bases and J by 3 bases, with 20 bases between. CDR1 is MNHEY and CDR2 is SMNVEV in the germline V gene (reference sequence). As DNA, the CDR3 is TGTGCCAGCAGTAAATCCCGGGACACGGCTTTTGGAAACACCATATATTTT. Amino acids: CASSKSRDTAFGNTIYF.

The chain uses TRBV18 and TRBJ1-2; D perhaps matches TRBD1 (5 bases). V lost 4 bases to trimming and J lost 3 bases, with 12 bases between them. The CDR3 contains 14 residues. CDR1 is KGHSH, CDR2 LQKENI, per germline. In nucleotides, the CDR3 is TGTGCCAGCTCACTACGACAGCGGGACTATGGCTACACCTTC. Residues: CASSLRQRDYGYTF. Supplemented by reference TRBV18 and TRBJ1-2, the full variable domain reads NAGVMQNPRHLVRRRGQEARLRCSPMKGHSHVYWYRQLPEEGLKFMVYLQKENIIDESGMPKERFSAEFPKEGPSILRIQQVVRGDSAAYFCASSLRQRDYGYTFGSGTRLTVV.

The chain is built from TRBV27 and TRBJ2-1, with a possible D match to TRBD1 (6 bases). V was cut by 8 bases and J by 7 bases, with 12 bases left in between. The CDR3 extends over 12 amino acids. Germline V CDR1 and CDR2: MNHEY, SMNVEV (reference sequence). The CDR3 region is CASGSRGNEQFF. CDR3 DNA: TGTGCCAGCGGGTCGAGGGGGAATGAGCAGTTCTTC.

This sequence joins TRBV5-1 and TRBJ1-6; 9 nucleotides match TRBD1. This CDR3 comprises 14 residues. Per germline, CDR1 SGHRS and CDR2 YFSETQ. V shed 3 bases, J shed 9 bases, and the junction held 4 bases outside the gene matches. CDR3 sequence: CASSSTGGPSPLHF. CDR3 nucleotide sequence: TGCGCCAGCAGCTCCACAGGGGGCCCTTCACCCCTCCACTTT. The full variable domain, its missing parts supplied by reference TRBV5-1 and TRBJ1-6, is KAGVTQTPRYLIKTRGQQVTLSCSPISGHRSVSWYQQTPGQGLQFLFEYFSETQRNKGNFPGRFSGRQFSNSRSEMNVSTLELGDSALYLCASSSTGGPSPLHFGNGTRLTVT.

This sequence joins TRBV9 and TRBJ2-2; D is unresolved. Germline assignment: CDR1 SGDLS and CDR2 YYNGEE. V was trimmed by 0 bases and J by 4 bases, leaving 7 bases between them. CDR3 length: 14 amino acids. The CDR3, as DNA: TGTGCCAGCAGCGTAGTTTCTAGCACCGGGGAGCTGTTTTTT. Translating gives CASSVVSSTGELFF.

CDR3 coding DNA: TGTGCCAGTATGAAGTGGGGACAGGGCCAAGAGACCCAGTACTTC. Protein: CASMKWGQGQETQYF. This sequence joins TRBV19 and TRBJ2-5, with 9 positions matching TRBD1. V shed 7 bases, J shed 1 base, and the junction held 7 bases outside the gene matches. The CDR3 is 15 residues long. In germline, CDR1 is LNHDA, CDR2 SQIVND (reference sequence).

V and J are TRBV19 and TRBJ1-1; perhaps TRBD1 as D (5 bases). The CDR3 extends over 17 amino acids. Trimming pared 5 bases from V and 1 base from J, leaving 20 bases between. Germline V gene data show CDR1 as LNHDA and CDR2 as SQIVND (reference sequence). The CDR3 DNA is TGTGCCAGTAGTCCCCCGGAGGGGTTTTGGACGAACACTGAAGCTTTCTTT. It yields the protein CASSPPEGFWTNTEAFF. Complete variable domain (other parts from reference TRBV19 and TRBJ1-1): DGGITQSPKYLFRKEGQNVTLSCEQNLNHDAMYWYRQDPGQGLRLIYYSQIVNDFQKGDIAEGYSVSREKKESFPLTVTSAQKNPTAFYLCASSPPEGFWTNTEAFFGQGTRLTVV.

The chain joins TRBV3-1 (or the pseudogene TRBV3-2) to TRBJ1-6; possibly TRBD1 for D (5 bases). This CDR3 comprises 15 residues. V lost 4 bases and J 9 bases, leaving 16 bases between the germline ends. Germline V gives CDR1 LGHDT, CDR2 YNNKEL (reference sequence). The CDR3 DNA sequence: TGTGCCAGCAGCCTCGAGGACAAGTATCCTTCACCCCTCCACTTT. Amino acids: CASSLEDKYPSPLHF.

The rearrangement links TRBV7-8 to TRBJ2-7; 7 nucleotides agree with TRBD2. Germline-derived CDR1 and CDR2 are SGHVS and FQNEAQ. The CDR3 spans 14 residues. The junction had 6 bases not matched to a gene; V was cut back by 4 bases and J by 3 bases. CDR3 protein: CASSWSQRDYEQYF. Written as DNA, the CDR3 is TGTGCCAGCAGCTGGTCCCAGCGGGACTACGAGCAGTACTTC.